This paragraph reports one T cell receptor beta chain. Its antigen remains undetermined. No quality values exist for individual bases; no much larger clone is one base distant. Clipping removes 6 bases from V and 3 bases from J, with 7 as the unmatched junction base count. The CDR3 runs 16 residues from the cysteine to the phenylalanine. The only DNA kept is the CDR3, 48 bases in frame from the first base. The germline V gene (reference sequence) specifies WNHNN as CDR1 and SYGVQD as CDR2. The cohort included under 35 patients with locally advanced or metastatic urothelial carcinoma who were treated at Memorial Sloan Kettering on a trial protocol. Peripheral blood mononuclear cells were collected pretreatment and during treatment, with between 1 and 8 total time points obtained per patient. The Qiagen DNeasy Blood extraction kit was used to purify genomic DNA from total PBMCs and tumor samples. PBMCs were collected pretreatment and during treatment, and were isolated and stored as previously described.

Synthetic TCR analog templates were spiked into each PCR to estimate absolute template abundance from read counts. The immunoSEQ assay used bias-controlled V and J gene primers to amplify TCRbeta CDR3 regions from genomic DNA. Sequencing of rearranged TCRbeta segments was done at approximately 20X coverage. As for how the authors treated the data: Sequencing errors were corrected by clustering and CDR3s were annotated against IMGT to assign V, D and J genes. Downstream analyses used only productive TCRbeta rearrangements and left out out-of-frame or stop-codon sequences. Clonality was calculated as one minus the Shannon entropy normalized by the log of the number of unique productive sequences. Clones differing between time points or between blood and tumor were identified by Fisher's exact test with Benjamini-Hochberg correction at adjusted p below 0.01. Here the immuneACCESS table is served through TCRdb, limited to in-frame sequences with V and J called. Missing clones are a known gap in these copies; in checked studies unresolved V genes cover under half, and the rest lacks a known reason. D and trimming were read from the DNA, whereas the V and J calls and clone size are those reported in that table. In all, the sample holds 90,000 to 120,000 clones, and 91% of those were seen once. The leading ten clones occupy almost 0.95% of the sample.

This record comes from a study of PD-L1 blockade in urothelial cancer listed by TCRdb under 2017. With respect to the entire study: All patients started therapy in the mid-2010s and received atezolizumab 1,200 mg intravenously every 3 weeks. The study, an exploratory multi-omic analysis, examined somatic, immune and clinical correlates of response to PD-L1 blockade with atezolizumab in urothelial cancer. Blood samples were analyzed at two time points: 3 weeks after treatment start (second dose) and 6 weeks after treatment start. About 90% of the roughly 29 patients were identified as males with urothelial cancer of bladder origin, and a prior smoking history was reported by 18 of 29 patients. Progression-free survival longer than 6 months counted as durable clinical benefit, and TCR features were additionally tested against both progression-free and overall survival. Patients had an ECOG performance status of 0 or 1 and had received between 0 and 3 prior chemotherapy regimens. Durable clinical benefit was achieved by nine patients and was not achieved by 20 patients. Blood samples yielded a median of about 150,000 T cells and more than 75,000 unique TCRs, with median clonality roughly 0.082. In the same patients, pretreatment tumors underwent whole exome sequencing and RNA sequencing in addition to TCR sequencing. Pretreatment tumor samples, along with matched peripheral blood collected serially before and after atezolizumab treatment, underwent TCR sequencing. Pretreatment blood TCR-seq was available for 30 or so patients, at least one posttreatment blood collection was obtained for roughly 24 patients, and tumor TCR-seq was available for roughly 24 patients. On the study overall, not on this receptor specifically: Greater expansion of tumor-associated TCR clones in peripheral blood 3 weeks after the start of treatment was observed in patients with durable benefit (n of about 20, p = 0.022). Small sample size (n ≈ 30) and many exploratory analyses mean the results are intended to be hypothesis-generating. A pretreatment peripheral blood TCR clonality below the median was linked to improved progression-free and overall survival.

This sequence originates from a woman aged 80 or over with urothelial cancer. Here the chain combines TRBV10-1 and TRBJ2-3; TRBD2 aligns with 12 central bases. This specimen was PBMCs, taken around atezolizumab (anti-PD-L1) treatment. The CDR3: CASSRLAGVGTDTQYF. The DNA is as follows: TGCGCCAGCAGCCGACTAGCGGGAGTTGGAACAGATACGCAGTATTTT.